This passage covers 27 T cell receptor beta chains from one sample sequenced in a study of cytomegalovirus exposure and HLA in healthy donors. The PCR used 60 Vbeta and 13 Jbeta primers. Data came from immunoSEQ multiplex PCR; TCRdb stores just in-frame clones and leaves some out. The sample totals under 70,000 clones; its top ten clones hold 10% to 15%. Specimen: PBMCs. The receptors shown here come from a woman in her 30s in good health and CMV-seropositive.

The gene calls are TRBV6-6 and TRBJ1-4, with TRBD1 matching 9 bases. The CDR3 length is 14 residues. V lost 2 bases to trimming and J lost 7 bases; unmatched junction nucleotides: 2. Germline assignment: CDR1 MNHNY and CDR2 SVGAGI (reference sequence). The CDR3 DNA is TGTGCCAGCAGTTACCGACAGGGGGGTGAAAAACTGTTTTTT. Protein product: CASSYRQGGEKLFF.

V is TRBV18 and J is TRBJ1-1, with 9 bases identical to TRBD1. The CDR3 has 14 residues. In germline, CDR1 is KGHSH, CDR2 LQKENI. Trimming at V came to 5 bases and at J to 3 bases, leaving 4 bases not matched to a gene. The CDR3 coding sequence is TGTGCCAGCTCATGGGGACAGGGTTACACTGAAGCTTTCTTT. Its translation: CASSWGQGYTEAFF.

The chain employs TRBV18 and TRBJ2-5, with 7 bases identical to TRBD1. This CDR3 has 13 amino acids. The ends lost 4 bases at V and 2 bases at J; junction bases unmatched: 1. Germline V gene data show CDR1 as KGHSH and CDR2 as LQKENI. The CDR3 DNA reads as TGTGCCAGCTCACAGGGACAGCAAGAGACCCAGTACTTC. Its translation: CASSQGQQETQYF.

The rearrangement joins TRBV7-2 to TRBJ1-4; 7 positions match TRBD1. J gave up 7 bases and V 4 bases, and 9 bases lay outside the gene matches. The CDR3 is made up of 15 amino acids. Germline CDR1 reads SGHTA; CDR2 reads FQGNSA. The CDR3 sequence is CASSSRTGYVEKLFF. In nucleotides, the CDR3 is TGTGCCAGCAGCTCTCGGACAGGCTATGTTGAAAAACTGTTTTTT.

The chain combines TRBV18 with TRBJ1-1; maybe TRBD1 (6 bases). The CDR3 loop spans 16 amino acids. The ends were cut back, 2 bases at V and 1 base at J, with 14 bases in the middle. The germline gives CDR1 KGHSH, CDR2 LQKENI. The chain's CDR3 is CASSPSQGRPNTEAFF. For the CDR3, the DNA is TGTGCCAGCTCACCATCGCAGGGGCGGCCGAACACTGAAGCTTTCTTT. The full variable domain, in which reference TRBV18 and TRBJ1-1 provide the parts outside the CDR3, is NAGVMQNPRHLVRRRGQEARLRCSPMKGHSHVYWYRQLPEEGLKFMVYLQKENIIDESGMPKERFSAEFPKEGPSILRIQQVVRGDSAAYFCASSPSQGRPNTEAFFGQGTRLTVV.

This rearrangement joins TRBV14 to TRBJ2-7; 8 bases map to TRBD1. The CDR3 has 15 residues. Germline assignment: CDR1 SGHDN and CDR2 FVKESK. The V segment lost 4 bases and the J segment 3 bases; nucleotides outside the gene matches: 8. The CDR3 region has the DNA TGTGCCAGCAGCCTCGGGCCGGGACAGGACTACGAGCAGTACTTC. It yields the protein CASSLGPGQDYEQYF. Filled out from reference TRBV14 and TRBJ2-7, the complete variable domain reads EAGVTQFPSHSVIEKGQTVTLRCDPISGHDNLYWYRRVMGKEIKFLLHFVKESKQDESGMPNNRFLAERTGGTYSTLKVQPAELEDSGVYFCASSLGPGQDYEQYFGPGTRLTVT.

The chain combines TRBV5-6 with TRBJ2-5; D is ambiguous. CDR1 and CDR2 from the germline V gene are SGHDT and YYEEEE. V shed 0 bases and J shed 2 bases, with 8 bases lying between them. CDR3 length: 14 residues. CDR3: CASSLVMRQETQYF. For the CDR3, the DNA is TGTGCCAGCAGCTTGGTGATGCGGCAAGAGACCCAGTACTTC.

J is TRBJ2-7 and V is TRBV27; 10 nucleotides align to TRBD2. The CDR3 covers 14 residues. V shed 6 bases, J shed 3 bases, and the junction held 5 bases outside the gene matches. Germline values: CDR1 MNHEY, CDR2 SMNVEV (reference sequence). CDR3 residues: CASSGGLANYEQYF. The CDR3 coding sequence is TGTGCCAGCAGCGGGGGACTAGCGAACTACGAGCAGTACTTC.

This chain connects TRBV5-1 to TRBJ2-3; 7 nucleotides align to TRBD1. CDR3 length: 14 amino acids. After removal of 3 bases from V and 3 bases from J, the junction contained 4 bases not matched to a gene. Germline V gene sequence: CDR1 SGHRS, CDR2 YFSETQ. The CDR3 spells CASSWQGETDTQYF. For the CDR3, the DNA is TGCGCCAGCAGCTGGCAGGGGGAAACAGATACGCAGTATTTT.

This rearrangement joins TRBV5-1 to TRBJ2-3; D unresolved. CDR1 is SGHRS and CDR2 is YFSETQ in the germline V gene. This CDR3 has 14 residues. Trimming pared 0 bases from V and 4 bases from J, leaving 9 bases between. CDR3 in amino acids: CASSLALEPDTQYF. The CDR3 DNA reads TGCGCCAGCAGCTTGGCTTTAGAACCAGATACGCAGTATTTT. Using reference TRBV5-1 and TRBJ2-3 for the parts outside the CDR3, the full variable domain is KAGVTQTPRYLIKTRGQQVTLSCSPISGHRSVSWYQQTPGQGLQFLFEYFSETQRNKGNFPGRFSGRQFSNSRSEMNVSTLELGDSALYLCASSLALEPDTQYFGPGTRLTVL.

The V and J genes are TRBV6-1 and TRBJ1-6; 8 bases agree with TRBD1. Per the germline V gene, CDR1 is MNHNS and CDR2 is SASEGT. The CDR3 has 12 residues. Trimming cost V 11 bases and J 6 bases; bases outside gene matches: 3. The chain's CDR3 is CAGGTGNSPLHF. In DNA, the CDR3 is TGTGCCGGTGGGACAGGTAATTCACCCCTCCACTTT.

The rearrangement uses TRBV7-9 and TRBJ2-3, with 13 bases that match TRBD2. The CDR3 contains 16 residues. V shed 5 bases and J 6 bases; nucleotides not matched to a gene: 8. Germline values: CDR1 SEHNR, CDR2 FQNEAQ (reference sequence). CDR3 residues: CASSAGGLAGYDTQYF. CDR3 nucleotides: TGTGCCAGCAGCGCCGGGGGACTAGCGGGATACGATACGCAGTATTTT.

The chain joins TRBV6-1 to TRBJ1-6; 7 nucleotides match TRBD1. The junction had 8 bases not matched to a gene; V was cut back by 3 bases and J by 6 bases. There are 16 residues in the CDR3. In germline, CDR1 is MNHNS, CDR2 SASEGT. Here the CDR3 reads CASSEGGQLTNSPLHF. CDR3 DNA: TGTGCCAGCAGTGAGGGGGGACAGTTGACTAATTCACCCCTCCACTTT.

J is TRBJ1-5 and V is TRBV2; 9 bases are a match to TRBD1. Germline CDR1 SNHLY, CDR2 FYNNEI. CDR3 size: 15 residues. The J segment lost 9 bases and the V segment lost 6 bases, leaving 12 bases of the junction unmatched. CDR3 in DNA: TGTGCCAGCAGCCCCGGGACAGGGTCCAAGCGGCCCCAGCATTTT. Its protein is CASSPGTGSKRPQHF.

V usage is TRBV9 and J usage is TRBJ2-5; D is possibly TRBD1 (6 bases). Trimming stripped 4 bases from V and 4 bases from J, with 14 bases between. The germline gives CDR1 SGDLS, CDR2 YYNGEE. CDR3 length equals 14 residues. The CDR3 coding sequence is TGTGCCAGCAGCTTCGGACAGATAGGAGAGACCCAGTACTTC. Its protein is CASSFGQIGETQYF. The complete variable domain, with remaining parts taken from reference TRBV9 and TRBJ2-5, reads DSGVTQTPKHLITATGQRVTLRCSPRSGDLSVYWYQQSLDQGLQFLIQYYNGEERAKGNILERFSAQQFPDLHSELNLSSLELGDSALYFCASSFGQIGETQYFGPGTRLLVL.

The CDR3 DNA reads as TGTGCCAGCAGCTTGGGCGGGGGACACACTGAAGCTTTCTTT. The encoded protein is CASSLGGGHTEAFF. The chain uses TRBV5-8 and TRBJ1-1; a possible D gene is TRBD1 (5 bases). CDR1 and CDR2 (germline): SGHTS, YDEGEE. The CDR3 has 14 residues. V was trimmed by 0 bases and J by 3 bases, leaving 9 bases between them.

CDR3 bases: TGTGCCAGCAGTGGATTTGGCAGGGGTTGGAATTCACCCCTCCACTTT. Protein sequence: CASSGFGRGWNSPLHF. The V call is TRBV6-1, the J call TRBJ1-6, with a tentative D call TRBD1 (6 bases). The germline CDR1 and CDR2 sequences are MNHNS and SASEGT. With 4 bases removed from V and 7 bases from J, the gap between germline ends came to 17 bases. The CDR3 is 16 residues long.

The chain couples TRBV11-2 to TRBJ2-1; 10 bases line up with TRBD2. CDR3 length: 15 residues. Looked up from germline, CDR1 is SGHAT and CDR2 is FQNNGV. With V trimmed by 6 bases and J by 5 bases, 7 bases remained unmatched. CDR3 loop: CASSTTSGPHNEQFF. The CDR3 DNA sequence: TGTGCCAGCAGTACGACTAGCGGGCCGCACAATGAGCAGTTCTTC.

This sequence joins TRBV5-6 and TRBJ1-2, with TRBD1 matching over 7 bases. This CDR3 contains 12 residues. Germline-derived CDR1 and CDR2 are SGHDT and YYEEEE. Trimming at V came to 5 bases and at J to 3 bases, leaving 1 base not matched to a gene. The CDR3 sequence is CASSTGDYGYTF. CDR3 in DNA: TGTGCCAGCAGTACAGGGGACTATGGCTACACCTTC.

CDR3 residues: CASSERGPEQFF. In DNA, the CDR3 is TGTGCCAGCAGTGAGCGGGGGCCTGAGCAGTTCTTC. The chain joins TRBV2 to TRBJ2-1, with D possibly matching TRBD2 (7 bases). There are 12 residues in the CDR3. Germline-derived CDR1 and CDR2 are SNHLY and FYNNEI. Trimming took off 3 bases at V and 9 bases at J, with 9 bases between the two ends.

Comments on this clone: The same CDR3 is also encoded by other DNA sequences in this sample. The chain uses TRBV30 and TRBJ1-1; D may be TRBD1 (5 bases). CDR1 GTSNPN and CDR2 SVGIG come from the germline V gene (reference sequence). Trimming removed 2 bases from V and 1 base from J, with 11 bases in between. The CDR3 has 14 amino acids. CDR3 region: CAWSLQGRNTEAFF. In DNA, the CDR3 is TGTGCCTGGAGTCTCCAGGGCCGGAACACTGAAGCTTTCTTT. Filled out from reference TRBV30 and TRBJ1-1, the complete variable domain reads SQTIHQWPATLVQPVGSPLSLECTVEGTSNPNLYWYRQAAGRGLQLLFYSVGIGQISSEVPQNLSASRPQDRQFILSSKKLLLSDSGFYLCAWSLQGRNTEAFFGQGTRLTVV.

CDR3 bases: TGTGCCAGCAGGCCGACAGGTCGCTACGAGCAGTACTTC. Its translation: CASRPTGRYEQYF. V and J are TRBV28 and TRBJ2-7; D may be TRBD1 (6 bases). V lost 6 bases, J lost 3 bases, and 12 bases lay in between. The CDR3 runs to 13 residues. Per germline, CDR1 MDHEN and CDR2 SYDVKM.

The chain carries TRBV10-3 and TRBJ1-3; perhaps TRBD1 as D (5 bases). Germline V CDR1 and CDR2: ENHRY, SYGVKD. The CDR3 has 15 amino acids. V was cut by 7 bases and J by 0 bases, with 13 bases left in between. The CDR3 protein is CAITRTGDSGNTIYF. The CDR3 DNA follows: TGTGCCATCACTAGGACGGGGGACTCTGGAAACACCATATATTTT.

The gene calls are TRBV6-6 and TRBJ2-4; 8 bases align to TRBD1. The V segment lost 5 bases and the J segment 7 bases; nucleotides outside the gene matches: 10. This CDR3 region has 15 residues. Germline V gives CDR1 MNHNY, CDR2 SVGAGI (reference sequence). Written as DNA, the CDR3 is TGTGCCAGCAGTCTACAGGGGGAGAGGTTCAACATTCAGTACTTC. Protein product: CASSLQGERFNIQYF.

V usage is TRBV4-1 and J usage is TRBJ1-1, with TRBD1 as a possible D gene (5 bases). Trimming stripped 2 bases from V and 3 bases from J, with 10 bases between. The CDR3 runs to 14 residues. Germline V gene lookup returns CDR1 MGHRA and CDR2 YSYEKL. The CDR3 spells CASSQSQGYTEAFF. CDR3 coding DNA: TGCGCCAGCAGCCAATCCCAGGGATACACTGAAGCTTTCTTT.

The rearrangement uses TRBV5-1 and TRBJ2-7; D gene uncertain. The CDR3 runs 14 residues. The V gene's germline CDR1 is SGHRS and CDR2 YFSETQ. V dropped 0 bases and J dropped 2 bases, with 9 bases sitting between them. CDR3 in DNA: TGCGCCAGCAGCTTGGTTGCGAGCCCCTACGAGCAGTACTTC. Translating gives CASSLVASPYEQYF.

The chain is built from TRBV29-1 and TRBJ2-7, with 7 bases fitting TRBD1. In germline, CDR1 is SQVTM, CDR2 ANQGSEA. CDR3 length equals 12 residues. The ends lost 5 bases at V and 1 base at J; junction bases unmatched: 2. In DNA form, the CDR3 reads TGCAGCGTTCAGGGACAGTCCTACGAGCAGTACTTC. This encodes CSVQGQSYEQYF.